This T cell receptor beta chain originates from a study of stem cell transplantation in POMP-related autoinflammatory disease. TCRdb keeps only in-frame clones here, not all; method: immunoSEQ multiplex PCR. The sample holds 4,500 to 6,000 clones, roughly 90% seen once. CDR3 length: 13 residues. Trimming removed 0 bases from V and 11 bases from J, with 11 bases in between. CDR1 LGHDT and CDR2 YNNKEL come from the germline V gene (reference sequence). The sample here was CD8+ T cells from PBMCs, taken after stem cell transplantation. J is TRBJ2-1 and V is TRBV3-1 (or the pseudogene TRBV3-2); D unresolved. The TCR comes from a human patient with POMP-related autoinflammation and immune dysregulation (PRAID). Some of the T cells might come from the graft donor. The CDR3 region is CASSQDWPEKQFF. CDR3 DNA: TGTGCCAGCAGCCAAGATTGGCCAGAAAAGCAGTTCTTC.